This is a list of T cell receptor beta chains from one sample in a study of cytomegalovirus exposure and HLA in healthy donors. TCRdb's copy holds only in-frame clones and misses some; the assay was immunoSEQ multiplex PCR. Of 60,000 to 85,000 clones in the sample, roughly 70% were seen once. The sequenced sample was PBMCs. Receptor source: a man in his sixties in good health and CMV-seropositive. The CDR3 runs from the conserved cysteine through the conserved F or W. D genes are given only for firm matches. Clone size is not always given. Where it is, it says once, few, many or a class for expanded clones.

v_call	j_call	clone_size	d_call	cdr3_length	cdr3_nt	cdr3_aa
TRBV6-4	TRBJ2-7	.	TRBD2	16	TGTGCCAGCAAAATCAATAGCGGGAGGCGATCCTACGAGCAGTACTTC	CASKINSGRRSYEQYF
TRBV2	TRBJ1-1	.	.	10	TGTGCCAGCAGTGAGAGGGTGACTTTCTTT	CASSERVTFF
TRBV6-5	TRBJ1-4	.	.	14	TGTGCCAGCAGTGAATTCCCAGGGCGGTCAAAACTGTTTTTT	CASSEFPGRSKLFF
TRBV6-5	TRBJ1-6	.	.	15	TGTGCCAGCAGTTACGGATTGGAGAATAATTCACCCCTCCACTTT	CASSYGLENNSPLHF
TRBV2	TRBJ2-1	.	TRBD2	15	TGTGCCAGCAGTTACGCCGGGACTAGCGCTGCTGGGCAGTTCTTC	CASSYAGTSAAGQFF
TRBV11-2	TRBJ1-3	.	.	16	TGTGCCAGCAGCCCCGGGAGGGGGTCGGCTGGAAACACCATATATTTT	CASSPGRGSAGNTIYF
TRBV9	TRBJ2-7	.	.	15	TGTGCCAGCAGCGTGAAAACAGGGTTGGACTACGAGCAGTACTTC	CASSVKTGLDYEQYF
TRBV29-1	TRBJ2-1	.	TRBD2	16	TGCAGCGTTTGGGGGGAGACTAGCGGGAGAAAGGATGAGCAGTTCTTC	CSVWGETSGRKDEQFF
TRBV5-1	TRBJ2-2	.	TRBD1	16	TGCGCCAGCAGCTTAGGGGACAGGGAGGACACCGGGGAGCTGTTTTTT	CASSLGDREDTGELFF
TRBV28	TRBJ2-7	.	.	17	TGTGCCAGCAGTTTAGAGGTTCGGCGGAGAGCCCTCGACGAGCAGTACTTC	CASSLEVRRRALDEQYF
TRBV27	TRBJ2-7	.	TRBD2	16	TGTGCCAGCAGTTTGGCTAGCGGGACCTCCTCCTACGAGCAGTACTTC	CASSLASGTSSYEQYF
TRBV9	TRBJ2-7	.	.	14	TGTGCCAGCAGCCCCCGTGCGGGGCCCTACGAGCAGTACTTC	CASSPRAGPYEQYF
TRBV5-6	TRBJ2-7	.	.	14	TGTGCCAGCAGCTTGACAGTTGCCGCCTACGAGCAGTACTTC	CASSLTVAAYEQYF
TRBV11-2	TRBJ2-7	.	TRBD1	14	TGTGCCAGCAGCGTCGGGACAGGGTCCTACGAGCAGTACTTC	CASSVGTGSYEQYF
TRBV27	TRBJ2-7	once	.	17	TGTGCCAGCAGTTTTTTAGCAAGTCCGCCTAACTCCTACGAGCAGTACTTC	CASSFLASPPNSYEQYF
TRBV7-9	TRBJ1-3	few	.	14	TGTGCCAGCAGCTTAGGTCGGTCTGGAAACACCATATATTTT	CASSLGRSGNTIYF
TRBV15	TRBJ2-2	.	.	15	TGTGCCACCAGCAGAGCGGGACGCGGGGACGGGGAGCTGTTTTTT	CATSRAGRGDGELFF
TRBV6-1	TRBJ1-1	.	.	11	TGTGCCAGCAGTGAAGCAGGGGGAGCTTTCTTT	CASSEAGGAFF
TRBV28	TRBJ1-5	once	.	15	TGTGCCAGCAGTTCTGTACAGGGCTCTCAAGGTCCCCAGCATTTT	CASSSVQGSQGPQHF
TRBV4-2	TRBJ2-7	.	.	16	TGTGCCAGCAGCCAAGAAAGCCACAGGGGGGGCTACGAGCAGTACTTC	CASSQESHRGGYEQYF
TRBV27	TRBJ1-6	.	.	13	TGTGCCAGCAGTTTAGGCTTTGGCTCACCCCTCCACTTT	CASSLGFGSPLHF
TRBV10-1	TRBJ2-2	.	TRBD1	14	TGCGCCAGCAGTGGGACAGGGGGCAGCGGGGAGCTGTTTTTT	CASSGTGGSGELFF
TRBV10-1	TRBJ2-1	.	.	14	TGCGCCGGCCTTGCGGGATTTATCTTCGATGAGCAGTTCTTC	CAGLAGFIFDEQFF
TRBV6-4	TRBJ2-7	.	.	14	TGTGCCAGCAGTGAGGGAGGCCACTCCTACGAGCAGTACTTC	CASSEGGHSYEQYF
TRBV30	TRBJ2-5	.	.	13	TGTGCCTGGAGTTCACAGCTACAAGAGACCCAGTACTTC	CAWSSQLQETQYF
TRBV19	TRBJ1-1	few	TRBD1	16	TGTGCCAGTAGAGACTTGAGGGGGCCAATGAACACTGAAGCTTTCTTT	CASRDLRGPMNTEAFF
TRBV7-9	TRBJ2-7	.	.	14	TGTGCCAGCAGCCCACCGGGACAAGAATACGAGCAGTACTTC	CASSPPGQEYEQYF
TRBV19	TRBJ1-5	.	.	14	TGTGCCAGTAGTATGGGCCAGGGGAATCAGCCCCAGCATTTT	CASSMGQGNQPQHF
TRBV4-2	TRBJ2-1	.	TRBD2	17	TGTGCCAGCAGCCAAGATCGGGGACTAGGCAACTACAATGAGCAGTTCTTC	CASSQDRGLGNYNEQFF
TRBV5-1	TRBJ1-1	.	TRBD1	15	TGCGCCAGCAGCTTCACCAGGGGGATCAGCACTGAAGCTTTCTTT	CASSFTRGISTEAFF
TRBV7-9	TRBJ2-7	.	.	11	TGTGCCAGCAGCCCGGGATCGGGGCAGTACTTC	CASSPGSGQYF
TRBV2	TRBJ2-1	.	TRBD2	15	TGTGCCAGCATGGGAGCGGGGGGCGGGCCCAATGAGCAGTTCTTC	CASMGAGGGPNEQFF
TRBV10-2	TRBJ2-5	.	TRBD2	13	TGCGCCAGCAATCCGGGGGGATTAGAGACCCAGTACTTC	CASNPGGLETQYF
TRBV28	TRBJ2-3	once	.	15	TGTGCCAGCAGTTTAGGCGGAGCGGGCACAGATACGCAGTATTTT	CASSLGGAGTDTQYF
TRBV6-5	TRBJ2-7	.	TRBD2	14	TGTGCCAGCAGCTACAGACTAGCCTCCTACGAGCAGTACTTC	CASSYRLASYEQYF